This T cell receptor beta chain was profiled in a study of cytomegalovirus exposure and HLA in healthy donors. This PCR relied on a set of 60 Vbeta primers and 13 Jbeta primers. TCRdb's table, derived via immunoSEQ multiplex PCR, lists solely in-frame clones and lacks some. This table holds about 76,000 clones, 79% found once. Germline trimming cut 3 bases from V and 3 bases from J; bases unmatched to any gene: 6. The germline CDR1 and CDR2 sequences are LGHNA and YNFKEQ. The CDR3 is made up of 15 amino acids. This chain uses TRBV4-2 with TRBJ2-3; 7 bases align to TRBD2. The specimen sequenced was PBMCs. The sequence came from a man aged 30 to 39 in good health and CMV-seronegative. CDR3 coding DNA: TGTGCCAGCAGCCAGGGGAGGGAGTGGACAGATACGCAGTATTTT. Protein: CASSQGREWTDTQYF.